What follows are 21 T cell receptor beta chains derived from one specimen sequenced in a study of T cell responses to AZD1222 COVID-19 vaccine. Sequencing used immunoSEQ multiplex PCR; TCRdb keeps in-frame clones, though not all of them. Counted here are 150,000 to 180,000 clones, 90% occurring once; the ten biggest clones make up around 18%. The input for sequencing was peripheral blood, taken on day 0 of AZD1222 vaccination. These receptors were taken from an adult in good health.

J is TRBJ2-3 and V is TRBV5-1; possibly TRBD1 for D (5 bases). There are 16 residues in the CDR3. The V and J ends lost 2 bases and 2 bases respectively, with 15 bases between them. Germline assignment: CDR1 SGHRS and CDR2 YFSETQ. CDR3 sequence: CASSLRWQGNTDTQYF. The CDR3 bases are TGCGCCAGCAGCTTACGGTGGCAGGGTAACACAGATACGCAGTATTTT.

The genes are TRBV3-1 (or the pseudogene TRBV3-2) and TRBJ1-2; D not resolved. Germline CDR1 is LGHDT and CDR2 is YNNKEL (reference sequence). The CDR3 runs 13 residues. V lost 1 base and J lost 3, with 6 bases in between. The CDR3 nucleotides are TGTGCCAGCAGCCAAGTGGCCCACTATGGCTACACCTTC. This gives the protein CASSQVAHYGYTF.

The V call is TRBV3-1 (or the pseudogene TRBV3-2), the J call TRBJ1-2, with TRBD1 matching 7 bases. The CDR3 spans 16 residues. J gave up 8 bases and V 0 bases, and 12 bases lay outside the gene matches. CDR1 is LGHDT, CDR2 YNNKEL, per germline (reference sequence). The CDR3 here is CASSQEPAGAGGGYTF. CDR3 in DNA: TGTGCCAGCAGCCAAGAGCCCGCCGGGGCAGGGGGAGGCTACACCTTC.

The chain carries TRBV27 and TRBJ1-2; 10 bases are shared with TRBD1. This CDR3 contains 15 residues. Looked up from germline, CDR1 is MNHEY and CDR2 is SMNVEV (reference sequence). Trimming took 4 bases from V and 4 from J; bases not matched to a gene: 6. The CDR3 coding sequence is TGTGCCAGCAGTTCACCCGGACAGGGGGTCTATGGCTACACCTTC. Translated, it gives CASSSPGQGVYGYTF.

This rearrangement joins TRBV23-1 to TRBJ1-1, with 9 nucleotides matching TRBD1. TRBV23-1 is annotated as an ORF whose role is uncertain. The CDR3 extends over 13 amino acids. Losses at the gene ends were 4 bases for V and 7 bases for J; bases not matched to a gene: 4. The CDR3: CASSRLTGGEAFF. The CDR3 DNA reads TGCGCCAGCAGTCGACTGACAGGGGGTGAAGCTTTCTTT.

The chain is built from TRBV9 and TRBJ2-1; 8 bases agree with TRBD2. This CDR3 spans 16 amino acids. Germline V gene sequence: CDR1 SGDLS, CDR2 YYNGEE. Trimming cost V 2 bases and J 6 bases; bases outside gene matches: 10. CDR3 DNA sequence: TGTGCCAGCAGCGTGGCCGGGCGGGGGGTCTCCAATGAGCAGTTCTTC. Translation: CASSVAGRGVSNEQFF. Drawing the rest from reference TRBV9 and TRBJ2-1, the complete variable domain is DSGVTQTPKHLITATGQRVTLRCSPRSGDLSVYWYQQSLDQGLQFLIQYYNGEERAKGNILERFSAQQFPDLHSELNLSSLELGDSALYFCASSVAGRGVSNEQFFGPGTRLTVL.

The chain couples TRBV5-1 to TRBJ2-5, with D perhaps TRBD1 or TRBD2 (5 bases each). This CDR3 is 14 amino acids long. The germline V and J ends were trimmed by 4 bases and 2 bases, with 12 bases remaining between them. Germline-derived CDR1 and CDR2 are SGHRS and YFSETQ. The CDR3 reads CASSTGTGQETQYF. Here the CDR3 DNA reads TGCGCCAGCAGCACCGGGACGGGGCAAGAGACCCAGTACTTC.

This clone was seen only once. This chain links TRBV28 with TRBJ1-1, with D tentatively TRBD1 (5 bases). This CDR3 is 16 amino acids long. V was shortened by 5 bases and J by 0 bases, with 16 bases between the two germline ends. From germline, CDR1 is MDHEN and CDR2 SYDVKM. In nucleotides, the CDR3 is TGTGCCAGCAGTCCCCAATCAGGGACCATGAACACTGAAGCTTTCTTT. It encodes CASSPQSGTMNTEAFF.

J is TRBJ2-7 and V is TRBV27, with D maybe TRBD2 (5 bases). Trimming shortened V by 4 bases and J by 0 bases, and 16 bases separated the two germline ends. Germline V gives CDR1 MNHEY, CDR2 SMNVEV (reference sequence). This CDR3 comprises 16 residues. DNA of the CDR3: TGTGCCAGCAGTTCTCCTCGGGATAGCAGCTCCTACGAGCAGTACTTC. Translation: CASSSPRDSSSYEQYF.

The rearrangement links TRBV4-1 to TRBJ2-7; D not resolved. The ends were cut back, 3 bases at V and 2 bases at J, with 8 bases in the middle. The CDR3 runs to 13 residues. Germline lookup yields CDR1 MGHRA and CDR2 YSYEKL. The CDR3 DNA reads TGCGCCAGCAGCCAGCACACCCCCTACGAGCAGTACTTC. This translates into CASSQHTPYEQYF.

The chain carries TRBV5-1 and TRBJ1-1, with D tentatively TRBD1 (6 bases). The CDR3 spans 14 residues. Between the trimmed V and J ends, which lost 5 bases and 1 base, there was a span of 12 bases. Germline CDR1 and CDR2: SGHRS and YFSETQ. CDR3 nucleotides: TGCGCCAGCAGTGACTTGGACAGGAACACTGAAGCTTTCTTT. Amino acid sequence: CASSDLDRNTEAFF. Drawing the rest from reference TRBV5-1 and TRBJ1-1, the complete variable domain is KAGVTQTPRYLIKTRGQQVTLSCSPISGHRSVSWYQQTPGQGLQFLFEYFSETQRNKGNFPGRFSGRQFSNSRSEMNVSTLELGDSALYLCASSDLDRNTEAFFGQGTRLTVV.

In the case of this clone: One end of the junction varies from germline; a read error may be responsible. The chain employs TRBV28 and TRBJ1-5; D not certain. From germline, CDR1 is MDHEN and CDR2 SYDVKM. The CDR3 is made up of 15 amino acids. Here the CDR3 DNA reads TGTGCCAGCAGTTTTTCCCGGCTTAGCAATCGGCCCCAGCATTTT. Its protein product is CASSFSRLSNRPQHF.

The sample holds one count of this clone. This rearrangement joins TRBV2 to TRBJ1-6; TRBD1 matches at 10 bases. Germline CDR1 and CDR2: SNHLY and FYNNEI. V dropped 4 bases and J dropped 6; count of bases not matched to a gene: 9. The CDR3 totals 17 residues. CDR3 DNA sequence: TGTGCCAGCAGTGCGTCGGGACAGGGGTTTCCTAATTCACCCCTCCACTTT. This encodes CASSASGQGFPNSPLHF.

This chain connects TRBV7-9 to TRBJ2-7; D gene uncertain. This CDR3 is 13 amino acids long. Germline V lookup: CDR1 SEHNR, CDR2 FQNEAQ (reference sequence). The ends were cut back, 2 bases at V and 2 bases at J, with 7 bases in the middle. The CDR3 is CASSLHLPYEQYF. The DNA for the CDR3 is TGTGCCAGCAGCTTACACTTGCCCTACGAGCAGTACTTC. The variable domain in full, completed from reference TRBV7-9 and TRBJ2-7, reads DTGVSQNPRHKITKRGQNVTFRCDPISEHNRLYWYRQTLGQGPEFLTYFQNEAQLEKSRLLSDRFSAERPKGSFSTLEIQRTEQGDSAMYLCASSLHLPYEQYFGPGTRLTVT.

The gene calls are TRBV24-1 and TRBJ2-1, with D possibly being TRBD1 or TRBD2 (5 bases each). The CDR3 covers 12 residues. CDR1 and CDR2 from the germline V gene are KGHDR and SFDVKD. V shed 10 bases and J shed 3 bases, with 9 bases lying between them. In DNA, the CDR3 is TGTGCCACTCAGGGAGTCTACAATGAGCAGTTCTTC. Translation gives CATQGVYNEQFF.

The chain uses TRBV9 and TRBJ1-2, with TRBD1 as a possible D gene (5 bases). Trimming stripped 0 bases from V and 4 bases from J, with 10 bases between. Germline CDR1 and CDR2: SGDLS and YYNGEE. The CDR3 contains 14 residues. The CDR3 nucleotides are TGTGCCAGCAGCGTAGTCGGAGGGGCCTATGGCTACACCTTC. This sequence encodes CASSVVGGAYGYTF.

This chain connects TRBV5-4 to TRBJ2-5; 7 bases are a match to TRBD2. The CDR3 is 13 amino acids. CDR1 SGHNT and CDR2 YYREEE come from the germline V gene (reference sequence). V shed 9 bases, J shed 1 base, and the junction held 6 bases outside the gene matches. The CDR3 DNA reads as TGTGCCACCTCAGGGAGGGGCCAAGAGACCCAGTACTTC. Amino acids: CATSGRGQETQYF.

The J gene is TRBJ2-7, the V gene TRBV7-9; no firm D call. The germline V and J ends were trimmed by 4 bases and 2 bases, with 18 bases remaining between them. Germline V gene lookup returns CDR1 SEHNR and CDR2 FQNEAQ (reference sequence). The CDR3 loop spans 16 amino acids. CDR3 loop: CASSSGWKGTAYEQYF. The CDR3 coding sequence is TGTGCCAGCAGCTCCGGCTGGAAGGGAACTGCCTACGAGCAGTACTTC.

The chain recombines TRBV19 with TRBJ1-5; 10 positions match TRBD1. Trimming cost V 4 bases and J 6 bases; bases outside gene matches: 3. Germline CDR1 reads LNHDA; CDR2 reads SQIVND (reference sequence). CDR3 length: 14 residues. CDR3 in amino acids: CASSTGQGGQPQHF. The DNA of the CDR3 is TGTGCCAGTAGTACCGGACAGGGGGGTCAGCCCCAGCATTTT.

This rearrangement joins TRBV18 to TRBJ1-1; D is ambiguous. The ends were cut back, 0 bases at V and 9 bases at J, with 14 bases in the middle. The length of the CDR3 is 14 residues. The germline V gene has CDR1 KGHSH and CDR2 LQKENI. CDR3: CASSPPSAYDQAFF. The CDR3, as DNA: TGTGCCAGCTCACCACCATCAGCGTATGATCAAGCTTTCTTT.

This rearrangement joins TRBV9 to TRBJ1-2, with D possibly TRBD1 on 6 matching bases. Germline V gene sequence: CDR1 SGDLS, CDR2 YYNGEE. The germline V and J ends were trimmed by 3 bases and 8 bases, with 11 bases remaining between them. This CDR3 is built from 12 residues. CDR3 coding DNA: TGTGCCAGCAGCGACAGGGTCCGGGGCTACACCTTC. This sequence encodes CASSDRVRGYTF. Using reference TRBV9 and TRBJ1-2 for the parts outside the CDR3, the full variable domain is DSGVTQTPKHLITATGQRVTLRCSPRSGDLSVYWYQQSLDQGLQFLIQYYNGEERAKGNILERFSAQQFPDLHSELNLSSLELGDSALYFCASSDRVRGYTFGSGTRLTVV.